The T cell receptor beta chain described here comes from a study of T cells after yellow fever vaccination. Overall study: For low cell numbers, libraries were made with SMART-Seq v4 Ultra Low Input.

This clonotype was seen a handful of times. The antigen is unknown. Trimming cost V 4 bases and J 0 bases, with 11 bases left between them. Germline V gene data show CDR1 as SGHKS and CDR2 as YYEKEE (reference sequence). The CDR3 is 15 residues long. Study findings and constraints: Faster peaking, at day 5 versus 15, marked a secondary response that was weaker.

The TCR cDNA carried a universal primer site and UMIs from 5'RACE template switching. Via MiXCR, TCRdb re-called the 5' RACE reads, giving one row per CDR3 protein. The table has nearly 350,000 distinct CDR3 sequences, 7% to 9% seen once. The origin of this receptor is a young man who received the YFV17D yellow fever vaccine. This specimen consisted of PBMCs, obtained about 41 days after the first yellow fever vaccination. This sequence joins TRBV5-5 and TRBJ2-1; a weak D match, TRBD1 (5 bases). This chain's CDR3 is CASSDSLYSYNEQFF. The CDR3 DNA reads TGTGCCAGCAGCGACAGTTTGTACTCCTACAATGAGCAGTTCTTC.